The clone carrying this T cell receptor beta chain occurred a few times. The CDR3 is 11 amino acids. The V gene's germline CDR1 is MDHEN and CDR2 SYDVKM. V lost 3 bases and J lost 4, with 1 base in between. The data were taken from a study of tumor-infiltrating lymphocytes in primary liver carcinoma. Study-wide background: Maximum tumor diameters ranged from roughly 4.2 to 11 cm, stage T1-T3 N0M0.

A constant-region primer primed TCR beta cDNA synthesis from about 490 ng of total RNA. Libraries covering TCR beta were generated through three nested multiplex PCR rounds (using a slightly modified ARM-PCR). Primers for the first two PCR rounds were TRBV1-TRBV30 forward primers and a C-beta reverse primer (around 11 cycles per round). A single record per CDR3 protein comes from TCRdb applying MiXCR to the multiplex PCR reads. The table lists some 120,000 distinct CDR3 sequences, around two thirds of them singletons, with 7% to 10% in the top ten. Co-extraction yielded RNA and DNA from around 18-30 mg of unsorted bulk tissue.

This chain links TRBV28 with TRBJ2-1; D unclear. Sequenced: liver tumor tissue from sampling region 1. Sample subset: tumor region T1, superior pole. The TCR sequence derives from a woman in her fifties or sixties with primary liver carcinoma and hepatitis B virus infection. The CDR3 sequence is CASSFYNEQFF. For the CDR3, the DNA is TGTGCCAGCAGTTTTTACAATGAGCAGTTCTTC.